A selection of T cell receptor beta chains follows, all from one sample in a study of OX40 agonist ivuxolimab in advanced cancers. TCRdb keeps only in-frame clones here, not all; method: immunoSEQ multiplex PCR. The table has roughly 35,000 clones, under 85% seen once; the top ten hold roughly 13%. Material: CD4+ or CD8+ T cells sorted from blood, obtained in a trial of the OX40 agonist ivuxolimab. The source of these receptors is an adult with an advanced solid tumor such as melanoma, head and neck, liver or kidney cancer. CDR3s include the opening cysteine and the closing phenylalanine or tryptophan. A D gene is named only where the DNA matches it firmly. Some rows have no size entry. The others give once, few or many, or a class for an expanded clone.

>15|TRBD2|.|TRBV2|TRBJ2-2
CASRETSGNTGELFF
TGTGCCAGCAGGGAGACTAGCGGGAACACCGGGGAGCTGTTTTTT
>13|.|.|TRBV7-3|TRBJ1-1
CASSLSANTEAFF
TGTGCCAGCAGCTTGAGCGCGAACACTGAAGCTTTCTTT
>14|.|once|TRBV27|TRBJ1-2
CASSLREGRYGYTF
TGTGCCAGCAGTTTAAGAGAAGGACGCTATGGCTACACCTTC
>16|TRBD2|.|TRBV7-9|TRBJ2-5
CASSLGTSGAQETQYF
TGTGCCAGCAGCTTAGGGACTAGCGGGGCACAAGAGACCCAGTACTTC
>16|.|.|TRBV27|TRBJ2-7
CASSLAGSLVLYEQYF
TGTGCCAGCAGCCTTGCCGGGTCCCTTGTCCTGTACGAGCAGTACTTC
>15|TRBD1|.|TRBV10-1|TRBJ2-4
CASSAKTGRGNIQYF
TGCGCCAGCTCTGCCAAGACAGGGCGCGGAAACATTCAGTACTTC
>15|TRBD1|few|TRBV6-1|TRBJ2-1
CASRHSQGASDEQFF
TGTGCCAGCAGACATAGCCAGGGGGCGAGCGATGAGCAGTTCTTC
>16|TRBD1|.|TRBV5-6|TRBJ1-3
CASSFISGQGRNTIYF
TGTGCCAGCAGCTTCATCTCGGGACAGGGTAGAAACACCATATATTTT
>19|TRBD1|.|TRBV4-1|TRBJ1-2
CASSPAPSGTGGSDYGYTF
TGCGCCAGCAGCCCCGCCCCGAGCGGGACAGGGGGGAGCGACTATGGCTACACCTTC
>12|.|.|TRBV18|TRBJ1-1
CASSDRLTEAFF
TGTGCCAGCTCTGACAGGCTCACTGAAGCTTTCTTT
>14|.|medium-sized|TRBV7-9|TRBJ1-2
CASSRAQEDHGYTF
TGTGCCAGCAGCCGGGCACAGGAGGATCATGGCTACACCTTC
>14|.|.|TRBV19|TRBJ1-4
CASTTSGPLRKLFF
TGTGCCAGTACCACCTCGGGACCTCTCCGAAAACTGTTTTTT
>11|.|.|TRBV30|TRBJ1-6
CAWSKVSPLHF
TGTGCCTGGAGTAAAGTATCACCCCTCCACTTT
>11|.|.|TRBV27|TRBJ2-7
CASRGGGEQYF
TGTGCCAGCAGAGGTGGCGGCGAGCAGTACTTC
>16|TRBD1|.|TRBV5-1|TRBJ1-5
CASSLAVTGVIQPQHF
TGCGCCAGCAGCTTGGCCGTCACAGGGGTCATCCAGCCCCAGCATTTT
>13|.|.|TRBV28|TRBJ1-1
CASSLIGSAEAFF
TGTGCCAGCAGTTTAATCGGTAGCGCTGAAGCTTTCTTT
>15|TRBD2|.|TRBV29-1|TRBJ2-1
CSVEEGTSGGDEQFF
TGCAGCGTTGAAGAAGGGACTAGCGGGGGGGATGAGCAGTTCTTC
>16|TRBD2|.|TRBV14|TRBJ2-5
CASSSGLAGAVETQYF
TGTGCCAGCAGCTCGGGACTAGCGGGGGCCGTAGAGACCCAGTACTTC
>12|.|.|TRBV19|TRBJ1-3
CASSIGGNTIYF
TGTGCCAGTTCCATTGGCGGAAACACCATATATTTT
>13|.|.|TRBV6-4|TRBJ2-5
CASSEEDGETQYF
TGTGCCAGCAGTGAGGAAGATGGAGAGACCCAGTACTTC
>14|.|few|TRBV28|TRBJ2-1
CASSFRALDNEQFF
TGTGCCAGCAGTTTCAGGGCCCTAGACAATGAGCAGTTCTTC
>16|TRBD2|once|TRBV7-9|TRBJ2-3
CASSLTSGRATDTQYF
TGTGCCAGCAGCTTGACTAGCGGGAGGGCCACAGATACGCAGTATTTT
>14|TRBD1|.|TRBV11-1|TRBJ1-6
CASSLQGETSPLHF
TGTGCCAGCAGCTTACAGGGGGAGACTTCACCCCTCCACTTT
>14|.|.|TRBV10-3|TRBJ2-3
CAISDSGYTDTQYF
TGTGCCATCAGTGATTCAGGCTACACAGATACGCAGTATTTT
>12|.|.|TRBV10-1|TRBJ2-7
CASSGGYQEQYF
TGCGCCAGCAGTGGGGGTTACCAGGAGCAGTACTTC
>13|.|.|TRBV10-1|TRBJ1-1
CASRQGVNTEAFF
TGCGCCAGCAGGCAGGGTGTGAACACTGAAGCTTTCTTT
>15|.|.|TRBV6-6|TRBJ1-1
CASSSTAGRGTEAFF
TGTGCCAGCTCTTCGACGGCGGGGAGGGGCACTGAAGCTTTCTTT
>15|.|.|TRBV6-5|TRBJ1-6
CASSRPGVAGSPLHF
TGTGCCAGCAGTAGGCCGGGGGTCGCTGGGTCACCCCTCCACTTT
>12|.|.|TRBV6-1|TRBJ2-7
CASSEAVTEQYF
TGTGCCAGCAGTGAAGCAGTTACGGAGCAGTACTTC